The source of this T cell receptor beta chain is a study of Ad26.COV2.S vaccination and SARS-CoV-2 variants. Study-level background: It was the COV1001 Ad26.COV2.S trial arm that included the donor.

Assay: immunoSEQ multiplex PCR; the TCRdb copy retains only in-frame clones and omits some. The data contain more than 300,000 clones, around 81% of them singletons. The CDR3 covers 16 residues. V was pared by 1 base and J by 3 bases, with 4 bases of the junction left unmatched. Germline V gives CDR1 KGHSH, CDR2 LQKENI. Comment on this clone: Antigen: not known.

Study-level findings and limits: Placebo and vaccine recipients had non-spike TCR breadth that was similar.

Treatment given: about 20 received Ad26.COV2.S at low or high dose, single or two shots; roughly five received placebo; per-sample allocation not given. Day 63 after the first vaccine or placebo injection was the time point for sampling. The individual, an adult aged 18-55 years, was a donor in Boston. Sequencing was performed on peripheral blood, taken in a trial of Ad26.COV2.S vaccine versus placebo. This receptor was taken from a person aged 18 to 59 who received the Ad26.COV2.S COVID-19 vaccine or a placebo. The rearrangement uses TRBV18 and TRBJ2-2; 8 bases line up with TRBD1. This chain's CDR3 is CASSPRKDRDTGELFF. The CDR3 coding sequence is TGTGCCAGCTCACCACGAAAGGACAGGGACACCGGGGAGCTGTTTTTT.